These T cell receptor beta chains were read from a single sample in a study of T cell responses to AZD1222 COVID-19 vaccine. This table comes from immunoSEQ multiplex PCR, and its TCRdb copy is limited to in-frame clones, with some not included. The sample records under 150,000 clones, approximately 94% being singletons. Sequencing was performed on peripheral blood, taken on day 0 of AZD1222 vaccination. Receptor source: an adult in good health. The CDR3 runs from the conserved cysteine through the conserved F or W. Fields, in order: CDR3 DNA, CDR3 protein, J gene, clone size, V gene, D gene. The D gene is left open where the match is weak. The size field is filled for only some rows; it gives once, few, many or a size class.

TGTGCCAGCAGCTTCGACAGTTCACTTCCTAACTATGGCTACACCTTC,CASSFDSSLPNYGYTF,TRBJ1-2,-,TRBV7-2,-
TGTGCCAGCGGCTACCTACAGGGCTCCACTGAAGCTTTCTTT,CASGYLQGSTEAFF,TRBJ1-1,-,TRBV27,-
TGTGCCAGCAGTTCACAGGTGACAGACTCCTACGAGCAGTACTTC,CASSSQVTDSYEQYF,TRBJ2-7,-,TRBV6-5,-
TGTGCCAGCAGTGAAGCCGGGAACAATGAGCAGTTCTTC,CASSEAGNNEQFF,TRBJ2-1,-,TRBV6-1,-
TGTGCCAGCAGCCTCTCCGGACAGATCTCTGGAAACACCATATATTTT,CASSLSGQISGNTIYF,TRBJ1-3,-,TRBV7-8,-
TGTGCCAGCAGCTTAGTGTCCCTTGTGACAGTGAAAGAGACCCAGTACTTC,CASSLVSLVTVKETQYF,TRBJ2-5,-,TRBV7-9,-
TGCGCCAGCAGCTTGGCCCGGGACAGTAAAGCTTTCTTT,CASSLARDSKAFF,TRBJ1-1,-,TRBV5-1,TRBD1
TGTGCCAGCAGTATCGGGGCGGTAGGGGCCAACGTCCTGACTTTC,CASSIGAVGANVLTF,TRBJ2-6,-,TRBV6-2/TRBV6-3,-
TGTGCCAGCAGCTTCACTAGCGGGGGCTACAATGAGCAGTTCTTC,CASSFTSGGYNEQFF,TRBJ2-1,-,TRBV3-1/TRBV3-2,TRBD2
TGCGCCAGCCACCCAGCGGCTAGCGGGAGGGCCTCCAATGAGCAGTTCTTC,CASHPAASGRASNEQFF,TRBJ2-1,once,TRBV5-1,TRBD2
TGTGCCAGCAGCTGGGGAGGACAGGGCTCTGGAAACACCATATATTTT,CASSWGGQGSGNTIYF,TRBJ1-3,-,TRBV5-4,TRBD1
TGTGCCAGCAGTGATTCCATGAACACTGAAGCTTTCTTT,CASSDSMNTEAFF,TRBJ1-1,few,TRBV6-1,-
TGTGCCAGCAGCTCCGGGACAGGCTCCTACAATGAGCAGTTCTTC,CASSSGTGSYNEQFF,TRBJ2-1,-,TRBV11-2,TRBD1
TGCAGCGTTGACAGGGGTCCTAACACTGAAGCTTTCTTT,CSVDRGPNTEAFF,TRBJ1-1,once,TRBV29-1,-
TGTGCCAGCAGTGTAGCGGGTTCCTACAATGAGCAGTTCTTC,CASSVAGSYNEQFF,TRBJ2-1,-,TRBV2,TRBD2
TGCGCCAGCAGTGCGCGACAGGGCACCGGGGAGCTGTTTTTT,CASSARQGTGELFF,TRBJ2-2,-,TRBV10-1,TRBD1
TGTGCCAGCAGTCAGTATTGGAACTATGGCTACACCTTC,CASSQYWNYGYTF,TRBJ1-2,-,TRBV27,-